The clone carrying this T cell receptor (beta chain) was counted ten times or more. The sample originates from a study of T-cell reconstitution after alpha-beta-depleted transplantation in children. The germline V gene encodes CDR1 SGHTA and CDR2 FQGTGA. There are 13 residues in the CDR3. Between the trimmed V and J ends, which lost 4 bases and 1 base, there was a span of 6 bases. The authors prepared the TCRbeta library with unique molecular identifiers. TCRdb called the PCR reads again in MiXCR, with one record for every CDR3 protein. The sample consists of 360,000 or so distinct CDR3 sequences, roughly 20% of them appearing once.

This TCR came from a human donor who donated a stem cell graft to a child with acute myeloid leukemia. The chain links TRBV7-3 to TRBJ2-3; D uncertain. This specimen was PBMCs from the stem cell graft donor, taken from the stem cell graft. CDR3 DNA: TGTGCCAGCAGCTATCTTCGCACAGATACGCAGTATTTT. Translated: CASSYLRTDTQYF.